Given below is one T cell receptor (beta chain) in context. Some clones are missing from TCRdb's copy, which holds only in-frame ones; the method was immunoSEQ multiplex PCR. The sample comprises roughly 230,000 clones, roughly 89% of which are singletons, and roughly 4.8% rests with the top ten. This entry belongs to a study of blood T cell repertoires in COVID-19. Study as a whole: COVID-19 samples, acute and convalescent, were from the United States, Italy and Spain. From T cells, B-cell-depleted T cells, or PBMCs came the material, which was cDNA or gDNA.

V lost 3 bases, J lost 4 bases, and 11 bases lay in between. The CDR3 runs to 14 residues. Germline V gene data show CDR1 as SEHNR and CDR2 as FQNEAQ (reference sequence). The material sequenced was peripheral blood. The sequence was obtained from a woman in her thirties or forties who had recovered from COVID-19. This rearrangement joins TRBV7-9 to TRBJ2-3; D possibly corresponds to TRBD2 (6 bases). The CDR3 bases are TGTGCCAGCAGCTTGGCGGAGGGGTCAGATACGCAGTATTTT. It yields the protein CASSLAEGSDTQYF.